These T cell receptor beta chains were read from a single sample in a study of ipilimumab plus nivolumab after autologous stem cell transplantation. The data were produced by immunoSEQ multiplex PCR, yet TCRdb's version contains in-frame clones alone and is incomplete. The data show some 25,000 clones, about 86% seen once. The source was PBMCs, collected in a trial of ipilimumab plus nivolumab as post-transplant consolidation. The source is a male donor with diffuse large B-cell lymphoma. The CDR3 runs from the conserved cysteine through the conserved F or W. D genes are given only for firm matches. Where a row states a size, it is once, few, many or the class of an expanded clone; other rows omit it.

cdr3_aa: CASRSPETDFGYTF
cdr3_nt: TGTGCCAGCAGATCCCCCGAGACAGACTTTGGCTACACCTTC
d_call: .
j_call: TRBJ1-2
v_call: TRBV7-9
clone_size: .

cdr3_aa: CASSLVLQVDEQYF
cdr3_nt: TGTGCCAGCAGCTTAGTTCTCCAGGTGGACGAGCAGTACTTC
d_call: .
j_call: TRBJ2-7
v_call: TRBV7-2
clone_size: .

cdr3_aa: CSSRGSYEQYF
cdr3_nt: TGCAGCAGTCGGGGGTCCTACGAGCAGTACTTC
d_call: .
j_call: TRBJ2-7
v_call: TRBV29-1
clone_size: .

cdr3_aa: CASRPTETGNTIYF
cdr3_nt: TGTGCCAGCAGGCCGACAGAGACTGGAAACACCATATATTTT
d_call: .
j_call: TRBJ1-3
v_call: TRBV6-6
clone_size: .

cdr3_aa: CASSELAGRYEQYF
cdr3_nt: TGCGCCAGCAGTGAATTAGCGGGGAGATACGAGCAGTACTTC
d_call: TRBD2
j_call: TRBJ2-7
v_call: TRBV10-2
clone_size: once

cdr3_aa: CASSFRGFPRNTIYF
cdr3_nt: TGTGCCAGCAGTTTCCGGGGGTTCCCTCGAAACACCATATATTTT
d_call: .
j_call: TRBJ1-3
v_call: TRBV6-5
clone_size: .

cdr3_aa: CASSLNPASSGVISSYNEQFF
cdr3_nt: TGTGCCAGCAGTTTAAATCCGGCCTCGTCTGGCGTTATAAGCTCCTACAATGAGCAGTTCTTC
d_call: .
j_call: TRBJ2-1
v_call: TRBV27
clone_size: .

cdr3_aa: CASSQSWENNEQFF
cdr3_nt: TGTGCCAGCAGTCAGAGTTGGGAGAACAATGAGCAGTTCTTC
d_call: .
j_call: TRBJ2-1
v_call: TRBV4-2
clone_size: .

cdr3_aa: CASSTFSDEQFF
cdr3_nt: TGCGCCAGCAGTACCTTCTCGGATGAGCAGTTCTTC
d_call: .
j_call: TRBJ2-1
v_call: TRBV10-2
clone_size: once

cdr3_aa: CASSPGFSNEQFF
cdr3_nt: TGTGCCAGCAGCCCGGGATTCTCCAATGAGCAGTTCTTC
d_call: .
j_call: TRBJ2-1
v_call: TRBV9
clone_size: .

cdr3_aa: CASAQGAAGELFF
cdr3_nt: TGTGCCAGCGCACAGGGGGCGGCCGGGGAGCTGTTTTTT
d_call: TRBD1
j_call: TRBJ2-2
v_call: TRBV6-1
clone_size: .

cdr3_aa: CASSVIHSSSGNTIYF
cdr3_nt: TGTGCCAGCAGTGTAATACATTCGAGCTCTGGAAACACCATATATTTT
d_call: .
j_call: TRBJ1-3
v_call: TRBV6-1
clone_size: few

cdr3_aa: CASSVGRENQPQHF
cdr3_nt: TGTGCCAGCAGCGTAGGGAGGGAAAATCAGCCCCAGCATTTT
d_call: .
j_call: TRBJ1-5
v_call: TRBV9
clone_size: .

cdr3_aa: CASSGPFTDTQYF
cdr3_nt: TGTGCCAGCAGTGGCCCCTTCACAGATACGCAGTATTTT
d_call: .
j_call: TRBJ2-3
v_call: TRBV28
clone_size: .

cdr3_aa: CASSYSRADTQYF
cdr3_nt: TGTGCCAGCAGTTACTCGCGGGCAGATACGCAGTATTTT
d_call: .
j_call: TRBJ2-3
v_call: TRBV6-5
clone_size: once

cdr3_aa: CASSQRWGHNYSNQPQHF
cdr3_nt: TGTGCCAGCAGTCAACGGTGGGGACATAACTATAGCAATCAGCCCCAGCATTTT
d_call: .
j_call: TRBJ1-5
v_call: TRBV21-1
clone_size: .

cdr3_aa: CATSREGWGYTF
cdr3_nt: TGTGCCACCAGCAGAGAAGGATGGGGCTACACCTTC
d_call: .
j_call: TRBJ1-2
v_call: TRBV15
clone_size: .

cdr3_aa: CASSQTGSLGVNTEAFF
cdr3_nt: TGCGCCAGCAGTCAGACGGGCTCATTGGGGGTGAACACTGAAGCTTTCTTT
d_call: .
j_call: TRBJ1-1
v_call: TRBV4-1
clone_size: .

cdr3_aa: CASSVVSGDGYTF
cdr3_nt: TGTGCCAGCAGCGTAGTTTCGGGAGATGGCTACACCTTC
d_call: .
j_call: TRBJ1-2
v_call: TRBV9
clone_size: .

cdr3_aa: CASSLGHRVNTEAFF
cdr3_nt: TGTGCCAGCAGCTTAGGGCACAGGGTGAACACTGAAGCTTTCTTT
d_call: .
j_call: TRBJ1-1
v_call: TRBV11-2
clone_size: .

cdr3_aa: CAISELGAGGGSPLHF
cdr3_nt: TGTGCCATCAGTGAGTTGGGAGCAGGGGGCGGTTCACCCCTCCACTTT
d_call: TRBD1
j_call: TRBJ1-6
v_call: TRBV10-3
clone_size: .

cdr3_aa: CASSPRQRKSGNTIYF
cdr3_nt: TGTGCCAGTAGTCCAAGACAGCGGAAGTCTGGAAACACCATATATTTT
d_call: .
j_call: TRBJ1-3
v_call: TRBV19
clone_size: .

cdr3_aa: CASSDRQGHYGYTF
cdr3_nt: TGTGCCAGCAGCGACCGACAAGGACACTATGGCTACACCTTC
d_call: .
j_call: TRBJ1-2
v_call: TRBV7-2
clone_size: .

cdr3_aa: CASSLSGEGGYTF
cdr3_nt: TGCGCCAGCAGCTTGTCAGGGGAGGGTGGCTACACCTTC
d_call: .
j_call: TRBJ1-2
v_call: TRBV5-1
clone_size: .

cdr3_aa: CASSLGIRQLDTQYF
cdr3_nt: TGTGCCAGCAGCTTGGGTATTAGGCAGCTAGATACGCAGTATTTT
d_call: .
j_call: TRBJ2-3
v_call: TRBV5-5
clone_size: .

cdr3_aa: CASSSQGATEAFF
cdr3_nt: TGTGCCAGCAGTTCACAGGGGGCCACTGAAGCTTTCTTT
d_call: TRBD1
j_call: TRBJ1-1
v_call: TRBV6-5
clone_size: .

cdr3_aa: CASSFDRGGPETQYF
cdr3_nt: TGTGCCAGCAGTTTTGACCGGGGGGGCCCGGAGACCCAGTACTTC
d_call: TRBD2
j_call: TRBJ2-5
v_call: TRBV6-5
clone_size: .

cdr3_aa: CASSSKPGGSTEAFF
cdr3_nt: TGTGCCAGCAGTTCCAAACCAGGGGGGAGCACTGAAGCTTTCTTT
d_call: TRBD1
j_call: TRBJ1-1
v_call: TRBV6-5
clone_size: .

cdr3_aa: CASSQDLSGGGETQYF
cdr3_nt: TGCGCCAGCAGCCAAGATCTCAGCGGGGGCGGGGAGACCCAGTACTTC
d_call: TRBD2
j_call: TRBJ2-5
v_call: TRBV4-1
clone_size: .

cdr3_aa: CSVITPGLKAFF
cdr3_nt: TGCAGCGTTATTACCCCGGGACTGAAAGCTTTCTTT
d_call: .
j_call: TRBJ1-1
v_call: TRBV29-1
clone_size: .

cdr3_aa: CASSPPGGLVITEAFF
cdr3_nt: TGTGCCAGCTCACCACCGGGGGGTCTCGTGATCACTGAAGCTTTCTTT
d_call: .
j_call: TRBJ1-1
v_call: TRBV18
clone_size: few

cdr3_aa: CASSFPGGETQYF
cdr3_nt: TGTGCCAGCAGCTTTCCGGGTGGCGAGACCCAGTACTTC
d_call: .
j_call: TRBJ2-5
v_call: TRBV11-1
clone_size: .

cdr3_aa: CASSRGQGGYQETQYF
cdr3_nt: TGTGCCAGTAGTCGAGGCCAGGGAGGTTACCAAGAGACCCAGTACTTC
d_call: .
j_call: TRBJ2-5
v_call: TRBV19
clone_size: .

cdr3_aa: CASSQRRDNQPQHF
cdr3_nt: TGTGCCAGCAGCCAACGACGGGACAATCAGCCCCAGCATTTT
d_call: .
j_call: TRBJ1-5
v_call: TRBV2
clone_size: .

cdr3_aa: CASSRRDSQETQYF
cdr3_nt: TGTGCCAGCAGCCGACGGGACAGCCAAGAGACCCAGTACTTC
d_call: TRBD1
j_call: TRBJ2-5
v_call: TRBV11-3
clone_size: .

cdr3_aa: CASSLDFGGSPQHF
cdr3_nt: TGTGCCAGCAGCTTAGATTTTGGGGGGTCGCCCCAGCATTTT
d_call: .
j_call: TRBJ1-5
v_call: TRBV7-3
clone_size: once

cdr3_aa: CASSPVGSLSYEQYF
cdr3_nt: TGTGCCAGCTCACCAGTGGGGAGCCTCTCCTACGAGCAGTACTTC
d_call: .
j_call: TRBJ2-7
v_call: TRBV18
clone_size: once

cdr3_aa: CASSPKTIQYF
cdr3_nt: TGTGCCAGTAGTCCGAAAACCATTCAGTACTTC
d_call: .
j_call: TRBJ2-4
v_call: TRBV19
clone_size: .

cdr3_aa: CASSSRRGLEAFF
cdr3_nt: TGTGCCAGCAGCTCAAGGCGGGGGCTGGAAGCTTTCTTT
d_call: .
j_call: TRBJ1-1
v_call: TRBV7-2
clone_size: .

cdr3_aa: CASNLLQEGPQHF
cdr3_nt: TGTGCCAGCAATCTCCTCCAGGAGGGGCCCCAGCATTTT
d_call: .
j_call: TRBJ1-5
v_call: TRBV2
clone_size: .

cdr3_aa: CASSEGGPYNEQFF
cdr3_nt: TGTGCCAGCTCCGAGGGGGGCCCCTACAATGAGCAGTTCTTC
d_call: .
j_call: TRBJ2-1
v_call: TRBV5-4
clone_size: .

cdr3_aa: CASSQNSGGRYNEQFF
cdr3_nt: TGTGCCAGCAGCCAAAATAGCGGGGGGCGGTACAATGAGCAGTTCTTC
d_call: TRBD2
j_call: TRBJ2-1
v_call: TRBV5-4
clone_size: .

cdr3_aa: CASTQDRSSYNEQFF
cdr3_nt: TGTGCCAGCACCCAGGACCGGAGCTCCTACAATGAGCAGTTCTTC
d_call: .
j_call: TRBJ2-1
v_call: TRBV6-5
clone_size: .